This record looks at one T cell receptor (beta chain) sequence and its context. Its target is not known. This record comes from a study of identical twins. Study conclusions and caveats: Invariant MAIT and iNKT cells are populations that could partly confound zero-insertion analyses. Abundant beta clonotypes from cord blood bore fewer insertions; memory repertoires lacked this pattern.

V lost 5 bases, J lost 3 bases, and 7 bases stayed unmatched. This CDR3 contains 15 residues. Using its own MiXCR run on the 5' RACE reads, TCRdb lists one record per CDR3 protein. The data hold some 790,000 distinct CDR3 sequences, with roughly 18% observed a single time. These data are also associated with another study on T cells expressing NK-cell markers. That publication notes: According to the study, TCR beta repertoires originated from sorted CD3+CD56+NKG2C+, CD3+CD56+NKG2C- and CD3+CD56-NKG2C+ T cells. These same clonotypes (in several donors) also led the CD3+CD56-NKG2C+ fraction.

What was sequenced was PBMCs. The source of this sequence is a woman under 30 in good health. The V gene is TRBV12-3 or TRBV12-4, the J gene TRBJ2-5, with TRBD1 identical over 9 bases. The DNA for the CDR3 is TGTGCCAGCAGTCTCCGGGACAGGGATGAAGAGACCCAGTACTTC. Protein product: CASSLRDRDEETQYF.